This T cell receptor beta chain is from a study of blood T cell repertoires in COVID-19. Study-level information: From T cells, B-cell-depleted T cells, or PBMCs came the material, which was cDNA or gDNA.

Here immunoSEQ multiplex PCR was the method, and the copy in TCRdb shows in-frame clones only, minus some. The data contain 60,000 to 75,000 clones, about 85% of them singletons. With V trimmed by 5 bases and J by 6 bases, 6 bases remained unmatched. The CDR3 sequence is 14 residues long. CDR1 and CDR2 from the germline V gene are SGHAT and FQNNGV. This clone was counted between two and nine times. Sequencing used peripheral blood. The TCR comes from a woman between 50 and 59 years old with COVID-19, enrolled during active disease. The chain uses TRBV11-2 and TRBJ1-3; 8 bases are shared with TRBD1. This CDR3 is CASSPDRVANTIYF. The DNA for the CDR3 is TGTGCCAGCAGCCCGGACAGGGTGGCAAACACCATATATTTT.